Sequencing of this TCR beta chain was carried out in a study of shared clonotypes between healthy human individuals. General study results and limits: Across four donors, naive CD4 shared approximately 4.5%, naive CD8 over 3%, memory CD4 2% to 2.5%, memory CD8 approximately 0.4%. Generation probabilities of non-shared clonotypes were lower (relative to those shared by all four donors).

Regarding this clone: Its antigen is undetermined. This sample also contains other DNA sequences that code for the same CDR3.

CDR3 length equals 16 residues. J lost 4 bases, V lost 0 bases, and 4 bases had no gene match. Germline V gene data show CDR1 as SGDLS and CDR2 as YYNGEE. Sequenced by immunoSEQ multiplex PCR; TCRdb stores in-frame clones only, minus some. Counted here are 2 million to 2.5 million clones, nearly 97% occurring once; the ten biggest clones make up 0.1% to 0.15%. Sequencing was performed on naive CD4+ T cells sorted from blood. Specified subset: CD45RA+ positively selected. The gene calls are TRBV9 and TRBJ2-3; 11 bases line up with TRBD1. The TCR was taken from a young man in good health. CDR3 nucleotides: TGTGCCAGCAGCGTAGGTGCGGGACAGGGGGCAGATACGCAGTATTTT. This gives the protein CASSVGAGQGADTQYF. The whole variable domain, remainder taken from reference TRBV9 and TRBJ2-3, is DSGVTQTPKHLITATGQRVTLRCSPRSGDLSVYWYQQSLDQGLQFLIQYYNGEERAKGNILERFSAQQFPDLHSELNLSSLELGDSALYFCASSVGAGQGADTQYFGPGTRLTVL.